One and the same sample provided the 21 T cell receptor beta chains below, sequenced in a study of blood T cell repertoires in COVID-19. Some clones are missing from TCRdb's copy, which holds only in-frame ones; the method was immunoSEQ multiplex PCR. The data show 65,000 or so clones, about nine tenths seen once. The sequencing sample was made of peripheral blood. These receptors were collected from a man in his sixties with acute or convalescent COVID-19.

This chain links TRBV3-1 (or the pseudogene TRBV3-2) with TRBJ1-2; the match to TRBD1 covers 7 bases. The germline gives CDR1 LGHDT, CDR2 YNNKEL (reference sequence). This CDR3 has 16 amino acids. The trim removed 4 bases at V and 2 bases at J, leaving 10 bases unmatched. CDR3 sequence: CASSPRLTGPNYGYTF. The CDR3 nucleotides read TGTGCCAGCAGCCCTAGGTTGACAGGGCCAAACTATGGCTACACCTTC.

The genes are TRBV7-2 and TRBJ1-6; TRBD1 agrees at 9 bases. The germline CDR1 and CDR2 sequences are SGHTA and FQGNSA. Trimming cost V 3 bases and J 7 bases; bases outside gene matches: 4. This CDR3 region has 15 residues. The CDR3 spells CASSLDRGPNSPLHF. As DNA, the CDR3 is TGTGCCAGCAGCTTGGACAGGGGCCCAAATTCACCCCTCCACTTT.

V is TRBV4-1 and J is TRBJ2-3; 10 bases are a match to TRBD2. CDR1 is MGHRA and CDR2 is YSYEKL in the germline V gene. The CDR3 length is 15 residues. Unmatched junction bases numbered 2, after V lost 4 bases and J lost 1 base. The CDR3 bases are TGCGCCAGCAGCCCTCTAGCGGGGGGCACAGATACGCAGTATTTT. Translated, it gives CASSPLAGGTDTQYF.

CDR3 nucleotides: TGCGCCAGCAGCTTGGCGGACTCCACTGAAGCTTTCTTT. It translates to CASSLADSTEAFF. The chain uses TRBV5-1 and TRBJ1-1; no clear D. V gave up 0 bases and J gave up 4 bases, with 7 bases separating them. Germline-derived CDR1 and CDR2 are SGHRS and YFSETQ. This CDR3 has 13 amino acids.

The chain combines TRBV7-2 with TRBJ2-7, with a possible D match to TRBD1 (7 bases). The germline gives CDR1 SGHTA, CDR2 FQGNSA. Trimming stripped 0 bases from V and 2 bases from J, with 11 bases between. The CDR3 covers 15 residues. The CDR3 reads CASSLAAGTAYEQYF. The CDR3 DNA is TGTGCCAGCAGCTTAGCCGCGGGGACAGCCTACGAGCAGTACTTC.

J is TRBJ1-2 and V is TRBV16, with 10 bases identical to TRBD1. From germline, CDR1 is KGHSY and CDR2 FQNENV. The CDR3 extends over 13 amino acids. The V and J ends lost 5 bases and 7 bases, in that order; junction bases with no gene match: 4. The chain's CDR3 is CASSRTGGFGYTF. As DNA, the CDR3 is TGTGCCAGCAGCAGGACAGGGGGTTTTGGCTACACCTTC.

J is TRBJ1-1 and V is TRBV5-1; 8 nucleotides align to TRBD1. CDR1 is SGHRS, CDR2 YFSETQ, per germline. The CDR3 has 13 residues. Trimming at V came to 3 bases and at J to 5 bases, leaving 3 bases not matched to a gene. The CDR3: CASSWTGSTEAFF. CDR3 nucleotide sequence: TGCGCCAGCAGCTGGACAGGGAGTACTGAAGCTTTCTTT.

CDR3: CASSFGGAQDTQYF. In DNA form, the CDR3 reads TGTGCCAGCAGCTTCGGGGGGGCCCAAGATACGCAGTATTTT. The rearrangement links TRBV7-2 to TRBJ2-3, with 8 bases identical to TRBD2. CDR1 is SGHTA, CDR2 FQGNSA, per germline. Trimming removed 3 bases from V and 5 bases from J; junction bases left unmatched: 4. The CDR3 consists of 14 residues. Together with reference TRBV7-2 and TRBJ2-3, the CDR3 gives the full variable domain: GAGVSQSPSNKVTEKGKDVELRCDPISGHTALYWYRQSLGQGLEFLIYFQGNSAPDKSGLPSDRFSAERTGGSVSTLTIQRTQQEDSAVYLCASSFGGAQDTQYFGPGTRLTVL.

A remark on this clone: Possible read error: a much larger clone is one base away. This CDR3 is also generated by other DNA sequences in the sample. V is TRBV7-9 and J is TRBJ1-1; D might be TRBD1 (5 bases). The CDR3 is 13 residues long. Germline loops: CDR1 SEHNR, CDR2 FQNEAQ (reference sequence). V dropped 3 bases and J dropped 6 bases, with 11 bases sitting between them. CDR3 loop: CASSFDRGAEAFF. CDR3 sequence (DNA): TGTGCCAGCAGCTTTGACAGAGGCGCTGAAGCTTTCTTT.

The chain couples TRBV6-5 to TRBJ1-5; no firm D call. The CDR3 length is 15 residues. V gave up 7 bases and J gave up 0 bases, with 13 bases separating them. The germline gives CDR1 MNHEY, CDR2 SVGAGI. The CDR3 DNA reads as TGTGCCAGCACGGGATGGGCGGATAGCAATCAGCCCCAGCATTTT. Translating gives CASTGWADSNQPQHF.

With respect to this clone: The junction departs from the called germline gene at one end, perhaps through a read error. The chain's CDR3 is CASSDGYSENF. CDR3 DNA sequence: TGTGCCAGCAGTGACGGTTACTCCGAGAACTTC. The chain couples TRBV2 to TRBJ2-5; D gene uncertain. This CDR3 is built from 11 residues. Germline V CDR1 and CDR2: SNHLY, FYNNEI.

The rearrangement joins TRBV18 to TRBJ2-1; 8 bases align to TRBD1. V lost 6 bases to trimming and J lost 4 bases; unmatched junction nucleotides: 8. Germline values: CDR1 KGHSH, CDR2 LQKENI. The CDR3 is 15 amino acids. The CDR3 is CASSRETGVYNEQFF. Written as DNA, the CDR3 is TGTGCCAGCTCCAGGGAGACAGGGGTTTACAATGAGCAGTTCTTC. Filled out from reference TRBV18 and TRBJ2-1, the complete variable domain reads NAGVMQNPRHLVRRRGQEARLRCSPMKGHSHVYWYRQLPEEGLKFMVYLQKENIIDESGMPKERFSAEFPKEGPSILRIQQVVRGDSAAYFCASSRETGVYNEQFFGPGTRLTVL.

V is TRBV3-1 (or the pseudogene TRBV3-2) and J is TRBJ1-5, with D possibly being TRBD1 (5 bases). CDR3 length equals 15 residues. From germline, CDR1 is LGHDT and CDR2 YNNKEL (reference sequence). The V gene lost 1 base and the J gene lost 2 bases, with 9 bases spanning the gap. The CDR3 sequence is CASSQGGGGNQPQHF. The CDR3 DNA follows: TGTGCCAGCAGCCAAGGGGGGGGAGGCAATCAGCCCCAGCATTTT.

The chain has TRBV10-3 and TRBJ2-1; the match to TRBD1 covers 7 bases. CDR3 length: 16 residues. Trimming took 4 bases from V and 4 from J; bases not matched to a gene: 10. CDR1 ENHRY and CDR2 SYGVKD come from the germline V gene. The CDR3 protein is CAISGQGPNLYNEQFF. The CDR3 nucleotides read TGTGCCATCAGTGGACAGGGACCTAACCTATACAATGAGCAGTTCTTC.

The chain recombines TRBV6-5 with TRBJ1-2; 9 positions agree with TRBD1. Germline V gene lookup returns CDR1 MNHEY and CDR2 SVGAGI. V gave up 6 bases and J gave up 3 bases; unmatched junction bases: 8. The CDR3 is 15 residues long. Here the CDR3 reads CASRSQGALYYGYTF. CDR3 coding DNA: TGTGCCAGCAGATCACAGGGGGCTCTATACTATGGCTACACCTTC.

This chain connects TRBV2 to TRBJ1-3; D remains unclear. V shed 6 bases and J shed 0 bases, with 15 bases lying between them. This CDR3 contains 16 residues. Germline CDR1 and CDR2: SNHLY and FYNNEI. The CDR3 DNA reads as TGTGCCAGCAGCGTGAGGCCCTCTTACTCTGGAAACACCATATATTTT. It is translated as CASSVRPSYSGNTIYF.

The chain links TRBV19 to TRBJ1-5, with unresolved D. Trimming took off 3 bases at V and 5 bases at J, with 17 bases between the two ends. CDR1 is LNHDA, CDR2 SQIVND, per germline (reference sequence). The CDR3 runs to 16 residues. The DNA for the CDR3 is TGTGCCAGTAGTATTCTTTCGGGAGGTGGGGATCAGCCCCAGCATTTT. Translation gives CASSILSGGGDQPQHF.

The chain couples TRBV9 to TRBJ2-3, with 7 bases lining up with TRBD2. The V gene end was trimmed by 0 bases and the J gene end by 2 bases; junction bases not matched to a gene: 3. The CDR3 totals 15 residues. From germline, CDR1 is SGDLS and CDR2 YYNGEE. The CDR3 region is CASSVARGYTDTQYF. CDR3 coding DNA: TGTGCCAGCAGCGTAGCGCGGGGGTACACAGATACGCAGTATTTT.

The chain uses TRBV30 and TRBJ1-1; 8 bases align to TRBD1. The ends lost 1 base at V and 5 bases at J; junction bases unmatched: 12. From germline, CDR1 is GTSNPN and CDR2 SVGIG (reference sequence). This CDR3 has 16 amino acids. As DNA, the CDR3 is TGTGCCTGGAGTGAAACAGGGGGGCACCCCACGACTGAAGCTTTCTTT. Its translation is CAWSETGGHPTTEAFF.

J is TRBJ2-4 and V is TRBV2, with 9 bases aligning to TRBD1. Germline CDR1 SNHLY, CDR2 FYNNEI. The V segment lost 8 bases and the J segment 0 bases; nucleotides outside the gene matches: 11. The CDR3 has 17 amino acids. CDR3: CASGSGQGSLAKNIQYF. The CDR3 DNA reads TGTGCCAGCGGATCGGGACAGGGATCACTAGCCAAAAACATTCAGTACTTC.

The chain employs TRBV7-9 and TRBJ2-6; the D is unclear. Trimming cost V 2 bases and J 0 bases, with 8 bases left between them. Germline V lookup: CDR1 SEHNR, CDR2 FQNEAQ (reference sequence). The length of the CDR3 is 16 residues. In nucleotides, the CDR3 is TGTGCCAGCAGCTTAATTCGTAGCTCTGGGGCCAACGTCCTGACTTTC. The encoded protein is CASSLIRSSGANVLTF.